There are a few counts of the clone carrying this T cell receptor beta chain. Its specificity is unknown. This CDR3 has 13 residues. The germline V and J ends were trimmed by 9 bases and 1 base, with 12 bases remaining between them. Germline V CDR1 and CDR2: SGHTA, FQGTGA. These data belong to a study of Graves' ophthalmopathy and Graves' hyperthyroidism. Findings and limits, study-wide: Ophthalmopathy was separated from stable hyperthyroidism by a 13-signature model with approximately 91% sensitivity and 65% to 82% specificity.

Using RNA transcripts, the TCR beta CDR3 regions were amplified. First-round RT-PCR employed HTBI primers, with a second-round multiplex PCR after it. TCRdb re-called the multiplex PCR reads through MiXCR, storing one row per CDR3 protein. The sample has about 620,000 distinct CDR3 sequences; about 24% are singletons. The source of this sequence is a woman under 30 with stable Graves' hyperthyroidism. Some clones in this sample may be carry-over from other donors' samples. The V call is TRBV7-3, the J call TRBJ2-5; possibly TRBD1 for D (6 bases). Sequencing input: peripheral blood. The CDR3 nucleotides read TGTGCCAGTGCCGACAGGCCCCAAGAGACCCAGTACTTC. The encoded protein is CASADRPQETQYF.